The 2 T cell receptor beta chains presented below share a single source sample, sequenced in a study of blood T cell repertoires in COVID-19. Using immunoSEQ multiplex PCR, the repertoire was profiled, and TCRdb retains in-frame clones only, with some absent. Among around 260,000 clones listed, roughly 85% were seen once. Sequenced sample: PBMCs or T cells enriched from blood (not recorded which). These receptors were obtained from a woman in her thirties who had recovered from COVID-19.

This clone has just one count. The CDR3 bases are TGCAGCGTTTCTCGGACAGGGAAGACTGAAGCTTTCTTT. This codes for CSVSRTGKTEAFF. The chain has TRBV29-1 and TRBJ1-1; 8 nucleotides line up with TRBD1. The germline CDR1 and CDR2 sequences are SQVTM and ANQGSEA. The CDR3 is 13 amino acids. Losses at the gene ends were 5 bases for V and 5 bases for J; bases not matched to a gene: 7.

The CDR3 loop is CASSLGLGPNNEQFF. In DNA, the CDR3 is TGTGCCAGCAGCCTGGGACTAGGGCCAAACAATGAGCAGTTCTTC. The chain recombines TRBV7-3 with TRBJ2-1, with TRBD2 identical over 8 bases. The CDR3 extends over 15 amino acids. Germline V gene lookup returns CDR1 SGHTA and CDR2 FQGTGA. V trimming: 5 bases; J trimming: 5 bases; junction bases outside the gene matches: 8.